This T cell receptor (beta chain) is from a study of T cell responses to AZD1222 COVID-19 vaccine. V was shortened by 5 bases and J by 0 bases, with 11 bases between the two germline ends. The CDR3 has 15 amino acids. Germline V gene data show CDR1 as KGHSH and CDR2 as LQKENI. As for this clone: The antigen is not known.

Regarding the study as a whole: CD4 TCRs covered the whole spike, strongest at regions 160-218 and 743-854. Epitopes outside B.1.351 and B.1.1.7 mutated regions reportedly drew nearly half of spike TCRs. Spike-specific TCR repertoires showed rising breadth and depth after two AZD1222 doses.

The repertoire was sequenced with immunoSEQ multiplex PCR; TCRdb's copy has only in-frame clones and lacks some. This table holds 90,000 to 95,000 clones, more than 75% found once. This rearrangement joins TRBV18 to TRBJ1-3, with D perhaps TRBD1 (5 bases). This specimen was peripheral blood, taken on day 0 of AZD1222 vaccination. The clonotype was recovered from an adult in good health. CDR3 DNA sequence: TGTGCCAGCTCAAGGGACCCCAGCTCTGGAAACACCATATATTTT. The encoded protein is CASSRDPSSGNTIYF.